Here is one TCR beta chain with its context. Original processing methods: Scientists estimated how many nucleated cells there were by amplifying reference gene primers. Profiled with immunoSEQ multiplex PCR; TCRdb holds only in-frame clones, not every one. The DNA gave D and trimming, while V, J and clone size come from that table. The sample yields roughly 120,000 clones, approximately 82% seen once. This record belongs to a study of blood T cell repertoires in COVID-19. On the study more broadly: From T cells, B-cell-depleted T cells, or PBMCs came the material, which was cDNA or gDNA.

V lost 8 bases and J lost 2, with 10 bases in between. Germline loops: CDR1 MNHEY, CDR2 SVGAGI. The CDR3 contains 12 residues. The sample taken for sequencing was peripheral blood. The rearrangement links TRBV6-5 to TRBJ2-7; D perhaps matches TRBD1 (5 bases). This receptor was obtained from a man aged 25-40 years with acute or convalescent COVID-19. CDR3 coding DNA: TGTGCCAGCGAAGACAGTCCCTACGAGCAGTACGTC. This translates into CASEDSPYEQYV.